This T cell receptor (beta chain) was identified in a study of early T cells in non-severe SARS-CoV-2 infection. For the study at large: Unsorted whole blood bulk RNA was sequenced, with unpaired chains.

TCRdb used MiXCR to reprocess the 5' RACE reads, holding one entry per CDR3 protein. The sample lists 20,000 to 25,000 distinct CDR3 sequences, less than 5.5% seen once, with around a tenth in the top ten. In germline, CDR1 is SGHDN, CDR2 FVKESK. CDR3 length: 14 residues. V was trimmed by 1 base and J by 3 bases, leaving 8 bases between them. This receptor was taken from an adult who was a healthcare worker with PCR-confirmed SARS-CoV-2 infection or an uninfected control (not recorded which). Sequencing was performed on whole blood. The chain joins TRBV14 to TRBJ2-3; TRBD1 might be the D (6 bases). This chain's CDR3 is CASSQGQATDTQYF. CDR3 DNA sequence: TGTGCCAGCAGCCAAGGACAGGCGACAGATACGCAGTATTTT.